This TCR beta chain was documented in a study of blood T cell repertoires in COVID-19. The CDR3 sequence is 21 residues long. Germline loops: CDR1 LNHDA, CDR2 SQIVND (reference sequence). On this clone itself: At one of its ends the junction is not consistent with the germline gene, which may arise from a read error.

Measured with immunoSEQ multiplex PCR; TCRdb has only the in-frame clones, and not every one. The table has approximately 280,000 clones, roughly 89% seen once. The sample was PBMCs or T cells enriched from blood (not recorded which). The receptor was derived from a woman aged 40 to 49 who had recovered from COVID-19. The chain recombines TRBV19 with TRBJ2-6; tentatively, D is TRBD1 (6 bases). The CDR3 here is CASRIDRLGAGHLSGANVLTF. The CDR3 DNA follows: TGTGCCAGTAGAATAGACAGGTTGGGGGCCGGGCATTTGTCTGGGGCCAACGTCCTGACTTTC.